One T cell receptor beta chain is described in this entry. Trimming removed 1 base from V and 7 bases from J, with 13 bases in between. The CDR3 length is 15 residues. Germline CDR1 reads LGHNA; CDR2 reads YNFKEQ. The use of a sample-barcoded 5' primer and a J-beta primer mix characterized a second PCR of about 7 to 12 cycles. TCRdb passed the 5' RACE reads through MiXCR, listing each CDR3 protein once. The sample records approximately 790,000 distinct CDR3 sequences, approximately 67% being singletons. The data are from a study of blood T cells in healthy people across ages. This TCR came from a man aged 30-40 years in good health. Input material: blood. The V and J genes are TRBV4-2 and TRBJ1-4; D remains ambiguous. CDR3 protein: CASSQVSQIGEKLFF. The DNA for the CDR3 is TGTGCCAGCAGCCAAGTTTCACAGATCGGTGAAAAACTGTTTTTT.